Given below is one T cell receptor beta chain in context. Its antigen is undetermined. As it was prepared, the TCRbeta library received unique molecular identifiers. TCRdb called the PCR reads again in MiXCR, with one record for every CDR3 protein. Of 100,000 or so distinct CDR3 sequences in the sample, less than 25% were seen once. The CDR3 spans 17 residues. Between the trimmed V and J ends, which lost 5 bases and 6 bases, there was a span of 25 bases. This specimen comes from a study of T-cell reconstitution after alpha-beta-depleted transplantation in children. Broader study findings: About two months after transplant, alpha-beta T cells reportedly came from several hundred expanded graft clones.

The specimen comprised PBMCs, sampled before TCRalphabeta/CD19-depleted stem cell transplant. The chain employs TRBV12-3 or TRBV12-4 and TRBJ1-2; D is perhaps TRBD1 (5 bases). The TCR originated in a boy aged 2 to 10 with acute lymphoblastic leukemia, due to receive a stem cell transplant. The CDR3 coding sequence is TGTGCCAGCAGTCTCTTCAGGGAGCGGGTTACGGCCCATGGCTACACCTTC. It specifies CASSLFRERVTAHGYTF.